One and the same sample provided the 11 T cell receptor beta chains below, sequenced in a study of OX40 agonist ivuxolimab in advanced cancers. Assay used: immunoSEQ multiplex PCR; TCRdb lists only in-frame clones, some missing. The sample includes roughly 71,000 clones, over 60% of them seen just once. Sample: CD4+ or CD8+ T cells sorted from blood, taken in a trial of the OX40 agonist ivuxolimab. These receptors were collected from an adult with an advanced solid tumor such as melanoma, head and neck, liver or kidney cancer.

This clone was detected only a few times. The rearrangement joins TRBV7-9 to TRBJ1-3; D remains unclear. CDR3 length equals 13 residues. V was pared by 7 bases and J by 1 base, with 8 bases between. Germline V gene sequence: CDR1 SEHNR, CDR2 FQNEAQ (reference sequence). The CDR3 nucleotides read TGTGCCAGCACCACAGCATCTGGAAACACCATATATTTT. Its protein is CASTTASGNTIYF.

The V gene is TRBV5-8, the J gene TRBJ2-7; D possibly corresponds to TRBD2 (6 bases). Germline CDR1 is SGHTS and CDR2 is YDEGEE. V was shortened by 0 bases and J by 3 bases, with 19 bases between the two germline ends. This CDR3 is built from 17 residues. As DNA, the CDR3 is TGTGCCAGCAGCTTGGAATTGGTAGGGAGGACCTACTACGAGCAGTACTTC. Protein sequence: CASSLELVGRTYYEQYF.

The gene calls are TRBV5-1 and TRBJ2-2; tentative D call: TRBD1 (7 bases). V lost 3 bases, J lost 5 bases, and 14 bases lay in between. This CDR3 is built from 15 residues. In germline, CDR1 is SGHRS, CDR2 YFSETQ. The CDR3: CASSSAGQRTGELFF. The CDR3 DNA sequence: TGCGCCAGCAGCTCGGCGGGACAGAGAACCGGGGAGCTGTTTTTT.

The J gene is TRBJ1-3, the V gene TRBV5-1; unclear D gene. With 4 bases removed from V and 1 base from J, the gap between germline ends came to 12 bases. Looked up from germline, CDR1 is SGHRS and CDR2 is YFSETQ. The CDR3 length is 15 residues. Here the CDR3 reads CASSMGGVSGNTIYF. CDR3 sequence (DNA): TGCGCCAGCAGCATGGGAGGAGTTTCTGGAAACACCATATATTTT. Full variable domain (rest looked up from reference TRBV5-1 and TRBJ1-3): KAGVTQTPRYLIKTRGQQVTLSCSPISGHRSVSWYQQTPGQGLQFLFEYFSETQRNKGNFPGRFSGRQFSNSRSEMNVSTLELGDSALYLCASSMGGVSGNTIYFGEGSWLTVV.

The rearrangement uses TRBV12-5 and TRBJ1-1; 9 bases align to TRBD1. The germline gives CDR1 LGHNT, CDR2 FRNRAP. This CDR3 spans 14 amino acids. J was trimmed by 0 bases and V by 7 bases; bases with no gene match: 3. The CDR3 coding sequence is TGTGCTAGTGAACAGGGGGCTATGAACACTGAAGCTTTCTTT. This encodes CASEQGAMNTEAFF.

The chain links TRBV7-6 to TRBJ1-2; D ambiguous. In germline, CDR1 is SGHVS, CDR2 FNYEAQ. The CDR3 consists of 15 residues. The V gene lost 5 bases and the J gene lost 5 bases, with 18 bases spanning the gap. Written as DNA, the CDR3 is TGTGCCAGCAGCCCAAGCCTGGACGGGGAATATGGCTACACCTTC. Translation gives CASSPSLDGEYGYTF.

A note on this clone: The junction and the germline gene differ at one end; a read error may be behind it. The J gene is TRBJ2-5, the V gene TRBV5-1, with D uncertain. The CDR3 contains 12 residues. Germline lookup yields CDR1 SGHRS and CDR2 YFSETQ. The CDR3, as DNA: TGTGCCAGCAGCCCTGGAACAGAGACCCAGTACTTC. Translated: CASSPGTETQYF.

This sequence joins TRBV9 and TRBJ1-1, with D perhaps TRBD1 (6 bases). Germline V gene data show CDR1 as SGDLS and CDR2 as YYNGEE. The CDR3 has 12 amino acids. Trimming removed 4 bases at V and 8 bases at J, with 12 bases between. DNA for the CDR3: TGTGCCAGCAGCAAGGCGGACAGAGAAGCTTTCTTT. The encoded protein is CASSKADREAFF. The full variable domain, completed using reference TRBV9 and TRBJ1-1, is DSGVTQTPKHLITATGQRVTLRCSPRSGDLSVYWYQQSLDQGLQFLIQYYNGEERAKGNILERFSAQQFPDLHSELNLSSLELGDSALYFCASSKADREAFFGQGTRLTVV.

The CDR3 DNA is TGTGCCTGGAGTGTCACCCCTGGACTAGCCCACGAGCAGTACTTC. This codes for CAWSVTPGLAHEQYF. The gene calls are TRBV30 and TRBJ2-7, with TRBD2 matching 8 bases. CDR1 GTSNPN and CDR2 SVGIG come from the germline V gene (reference sequence). This CDR3 has 15 residues. The ends lost 0 bases at V and 5 bases at J; junction bases unmatched: 9.

This sequence joins TRBV4-2 and TRBJ2-7; 9 bases fit TRBD2. Losses at the gene ends were 3 bases for V and 1 base for J; bases not matched to a gene: 10. Germline V lookup: CDR1 LGHNA, CDR2 YNFKEQ. The CDR3 spans 17 residues. The CDR3 loop reads CASSQGRGGIRSYEQYF. DNA of the CDR3: TGTGCCAGCAGCCAGGGGCGGGGGGGGATTAGGTCCTACGAGCAGTACTTC.

V gene TRBV5-1 combines with J gene TRBJ2-5; 9 bases agree with TRBD1. The DNA end favors TRBJ2-7, so the J call may be wrong. CDR1 is SGHRS and CDR2 is YFSETQ in the germline V gene. The CDR3 length is 14 residues. CDR3: CASSGGTGFYEQYF. The CDR3 DNA reads TGCGCCAGCAGCGGAGGGACAGGGTTCTACGAGCAGTACTTC.